This T cell receptor (beta chain) was found in a study of shared clonotypes between healthy human individuals (dated by TCRdb to 2018 to 2020). Turning to the overall study: A couple of women and a few men aged 18 to 49 years were included in the cohort. To increase sequencing depth and limit assay-specific biases, TCR repertoire library preparation and sequencing were carried out by different laboratories using diverse techniques. Per donor, three plates each were used for CD4 naive and CD4 memory, two for CD8 naive, and one for CD8 memory. The study deeply sequenced blood TCR repertoires of several healthy adults to estimate repertoire size and the extent of clonotype sharing between individuals. Per donor, leukapheresis produced somewhere between about 0.94 and 9.5 billion PBMCs. General findings and caveats noted by the study authors: The small number of donors limited the genetic and exposure-history diversity represented. Rarefaction of sorted-subset datasets indicated incomplete sequencing despite the large sequencing depth. Pairwise subsampling led to the expectation that sequencing depth would affect the degree of clonotype sharing among donors. Estimated clonotype richness was generally larger for naive than for memory subsets. Only blood was sampled, and tissue TCR repertoires likely differ from those in blood. When several donors were compared, the shared fraction of clonotypes was about 5% for naive CD4, about 4% for naive CD8, 2.3% for memory CD4, and less than 0.5% for memory CD8. Clonotypes shared by all four sorted-subset donors showed higher generation probabilities than non-shared clonotypes.

Using the deep immunoSEQ assay, multiplex PCR amplified TCR CDR3 regions from genomic DNA. For each cell subset, the extracted genomic DNA was distributed evenly across all wells of several immunoSEQ 96-well plates, and each plate served as one replicate. Each replicate PCR for sorted subsets received roughly 200 ng genomic DNA, equal to roughly 30,000 T cell genomes. The purified libraries were quantified using a Qubit 3.0 fluorometer, sized with a Bioanalyzer 2100, and then quantified again using the KAPA Library Quantification kit. Every immunoSEQ 96-well plate was sequenced on a separate single-read 150-cycle Illumina NextSeq 550 flow cell. The authors processed their data as follows. Because the immunoSEQ output included only junctional sequences and no quality scores, the filtering could not be the same as the filtering used for full-length reads. Sequences were annotated with PyIR, a Python wrapper for IgBLAST v1.9, using IMGT germline references to assign V/J genes and CDR3. Reads with weak V/J assignments (E-value above 1e-6), missing CDR3, stop codons, out-of-frame junctions, or ambiguous translated residues were removed. A V3J clonotype was defined by an identical inferred V gene, J gene, and CDR3 amino acid sequence. Percentage overlap between repertoires was computed as shared unique clonotypes divided by the size of the smaller repertoire. Three approaches were used to assess repertoire richness: RTK rarefaction, the Chao1 estimator, and Recon v2.1 estimates of unobserved clonotypes. For all TCRbeta clonotypes obtained by the gDNA method from a few donors, generation probabilities were computed with OLGA. TCRdb mirrors the immuneACCESS table, restricted to in-frame sequences. Some clones are absent from its copies; in checked studies, under half trace to an unresolved V gene, and the reason for the others is unknown. The V and J calls and clone size are taken from that table; D and trimming were inferred from the DNA. This sample lists over 1.5 million clones; nearly 99% were detected once. The ten largest make up roughly 0.45% of the sample.

The V end gives up 1 base and the J end 1 base, leaving 10 bases in the junction not matched to a gene. The CDR3 spans 18 residues, from the cysteine through the phenylalanine. Kept here is only the CDR3 DNA, which spans 54 bases and is read in frame from base 1. CDR1 is given as SEHNR and CDR2 as FQNEAQ, both from the germline V gene (reference sequence). To note about this clone: It has no known antigen specificity. No base-level quality is on record; no much larger clone is a single base apart.

Healthy HIV-negative adults with no recently reported acute infections or vaccinations were included as donors. Every donor was a Caucasian adult living in Nashville, Tennessee, USA. CD4+ T cells were enriched by magnetic negative selection, after which naive cells were positively selected on CD45RA and the negative fraction was taken as the memory subset. Blood was obtained by leukapheresis, after which PBMCs were separated by Ficoll-Histopaque density gradient centrifugation and cryopreserved in liquid nitrogen vapor phase. Analytical flow cytometry was used to check the purity and quantity of every magnetically sorted T cell population. Each sorted fraction had its genomic DNA isolated and then quantified by UV absorbance on a Nanodrop 2000c.

The source material was naive CD4+ T cells sorted from blood. This specimen's cell subset or site label, interpreted: CD45RA+ positively selected. Rearrangement joined TRBV7-9 to TRBJ2-5; 9 of the junction bases match TRBD2. The clonotype originates from a man between 25 and 39 years old in good health. The CDR3 reads CASSLDLGSSGVQETQYF. The nucleotides read TGTGCCAGCAGCTTAGATCTTGGGTCTAGCGGGGTCCAAGAGACCCAGTACTTC.